This passage covers 29 T cell receptor beta chains from one sample sequenced in a study of beta chain features in type 1 diabetes. Expressed TCRB transcripts were sequenced because the entire RNA isolate underwent reverse transcription. The repertoire was sequenced with immunoSEQ multiplex PCR; TCRdb's copy has only in-frame clones and lacks some. In the table there are hundreds of thousands of clones, 13% of which are singletons. General study points: Shortening that was moderate but significant affected the TCRB CDR3s of Type 1 diabetes patients in all four CD4+ subsets.

Antigens of these TCRs are unknown. The specimen sequenced was naive CD4+ T cells from blood. The receptors were gathered from a young man with type 1 diabetes.

The chain uses TRBV2 and TRBJ2-7; 7 positions agree with TRBD1. The CDR3 loop spans 12 amino acids. Germline values: CDR1 SNHLY, CDR2 FYNNEI. V lost 7 bases and J lost 7; bases outside the gene matches: 7. In DNA, the CDR3 is TGTGCCAGCAACCCACAGGGACAGGAGCAGTACTTC. Translation: CASNPQGQEQYF.

This clone has more than one count but fewer than ten. This sequence joins TRBV28 and TRBJ2-2, with D possibly called TRBD1 or TRBD2 (5 bases each). CDR1 and CDR2 from the germline V gene are MDHEN and SYDVKM. Trimming left V 10 bases short and J 5 bases short, with 11 bases between. This CDR3 region has 12 residues. CDR3 DNA: TGTGCCATCCTGGGGGTAACCGGGGAGCTGTTTTTT. Translating gives CAILGVTGELFF.

The rearrangement uses TRBV19 and TRBJ1-1; D is possibly TRBD1 (6 bases). Between the trimmed V and J ends, which lost 8 bases and 5 bases, there was a span of 18 bases. There are 14 residues in the CDR3. CDR1 and CDR2 from the germline V gene are LNHDA and SQIVND (reference sequence). CDR3 loop: CASDPGVERTEAFF. The CDR3 DNA reads as TGTGCCAGTGACCCAGGGGTAGAGCGGACTGAAGCTTTCTTT.

This clone showed up just a few times. This chain joins TRBV7-9 and TRBJ2-4; D ambiguous. Trimming shortened V by 5 bases and J by 0 bases, and 11 bases separated the two germline ends. This CDR3 comprises 15 residues. CDR1 and CDR2 (germline): SEHNR, FQNEAQ (reference sequence). This CDR3 reads CASSAELIAKNIQYF. The CDR3, as DNA: TGTGCCAGCAGCGCCGAACTTATAGCCAAAAACATTCAGTACTTC.

The CDR3: CAWSGTEYQPQHF. Here the CDR3 DNA reads TGTGCCTGGAGCGGGACAGAGTATCAGCCCCAGCATTTT. The chain employs TRBV30 and TRBJ1-5, with 7 bases fitting TRBD1. Trimming cost V 3 bases and J 5 bases; bases outside gene matches: 4. Germline-derived CDR1 and CDR2 are GTSNPN and SVGIG (reference sequence). The CDR3 has 13 residues.

This clone was counted between two and nine times. The chain recombines TRBV7-9 with TRBJ2-2; maybe TRBD1 (5 bases). V lost 3 bases and J 5 bases, leaving 10 bases between the germline ends. This CDR3 region has 14 residues. The germline V gene encodes CDR1 SEHNR and CDR2 FQNEAQ (reference sequence). CDR3 loop: CASSFTTETGELFF. CDR3 nucleotide sequence: TGTGCCAGCAGCTTCACGACAGAGACCGGGGAGCTGTTTTTT.

This clone was seen more than once but under ten times. This chain connects TRBV5-1 to TRBJ2-1; D might be TRBD2 (5 bases). V lost 4 bases and J lost 0, with 8 bases in between. The CDR3 runs to 14 residues. CDR1 is SGHRS and CDR2 is YFSETQ in the germline V gene. CDR3 sequence: CASSASSSYNEQFF. The CDR3 DNA reads TGCGCCAGCAGCGCTAGCTCCTCCTACAATGAGCAGTTCTTC.

This clone was found a few times. This chain uses TRBV7-3 with TRBJ2-5; 8 bases are a match to TRBD2. After removal of 5 bases from V and 0 bases from J, the junction contained 2 bases not matched to a gene. This CDR3 comprises 14 residues. From germline, CDR1 is SGHTA and CDR2 FQGTGA. CDR3 sequence reads: CASSHGRDQETQYF. The CDR3 DNA reads as TGTGCCAGCAGCCACGGGAGGGACCAAGAGACCCAGTACTTC. Using reference TRBV7-3 and TRBJ2-5 for the parts outside the CDR3, the full variable domain is GAGVSQTPSNKVTEKGKYVELRCDPISGHTALYWYRQSLGQGPEFLIYFQGTGAADDSGLPNDRFFAVRPEGSVSTLKIQRTERGDSAVYLCASSHGRDQETQYFGPGTRLLVL.

The chain links TRBV19 to TRBJ1-5; 8 nucleotides align to TRBD1. With 11 bases clipped from V and 5 bases from J, the junction kept 14 bases outside the gene matches. Germline loops: CDR1 LNHDA, CDR2 SQIVND (reference sequence). The CDR3 spans 15 residues. CDR3 nucleotide sequence: TGTGCCTCCGCCACGGGACAGGTAGTTTATCAGCCCCAGCATTTT. It specifies CASATGQVVYQPQHF.

This clone has just a few counts. V usage is TRBV7-2 and J usage is TRBJ2-7; 8 bases fit TRBD2. The CDR3 totals 16 residues. Germline CDR1 is SGHTA and CDR2 is FQGNSA. Trimming at V came to 5 bases and at J to 1 base, leaving 10 bases not matched to a gene. The DNA of the CDR3 is TGTGCCAGCAGCCCGTTCGCCGGGGGGGCTTCCTACGAGCAGTACTTC. Encoded protein: CASSPFAGGASYEQYF.

The rearrangement uses TRBV15 and TRBJ2-5, with D perhaps TRBD1 or TRBD2 (5 bases each). V lost 0 bases and J 1 base, leaving 9 bases between the germline ends. Germline loops: CDR1 LNHNV, CDR2 YYDKDF (reference sequence). The CDR3 totals 15 residues. CDR3 sequence reads: CATSRDSGTQETQYF. CDR3 sequence (DNA): TGTGCCACCAGCAGAGATTCGGGGACCCAAGAGACCCAGTACTTC.

The V and J genes are TRBV7-8 and TRBJ1-2; TRBD1 is a possible D gene (6 bases). Trimming removed 5 bases at V and 11 bases at J, with 18 bases between. CDR1 and CDR2 from the germline V gene are SGHVS and FQNEAQ. The CDR3 contains 13 residues. CDR3 bases: TGTGCCAGCAGCCGGGACAAGGACAGTAGGTACACCTTC. Translating gives CASSRDKDSRYTF.

The CDR3 reads CASSTGALNTEAFF. CDR3 coding DNA: TGTGCCAGTAGTACAGGGGCCCTGAACACTGAAGCTTTCTTT. V gene TRBV19 combines with J gene TRBJ1-1; tentative D call: TRBD1 (6 bases). CDR3 length: 14 amino acids. Deletions cut 4 bases from V and 0 bases from J, with 9 bases between. Germline V lookup: CDR1 LNHDA, CDR2 SQIVND (reference sequence).

V gene TRBV29-1 combines with J gene TRBJ1-5, with TRBD1 identical over 9 bases. V shed 3 bases, J shed 4 bases, and the junction held 7 bases outside the gene matches. CDR1 and CDR2 from the germline V gene are SQVTM and ANQGSEA. The CDR3 length is 15 residues. CDR3 nucleotide sequence: TGCAGCGTTGAGGGCCCGGGACAGGGAAATCAGCCCCAGCATTTT. It codes for CSVEGPGQGNQPQHF.

The genes are TRBV11-2 and TRBJ2-5; D possibly corresponds to TRBD1 (6 bases). Germline V gene sequence: CDR1 SGHAT, CDR2 FQNNGV. The CDR3 loop spans 18 amino acids. Between the trimmed V and J ends, which lost 1 base and 1 base, there was a span of 19 bases. The chain's CDR3 is CASSLVAARVGGQETQYF. The CDR3 nucleotides are TGTGCCAGCAGCTTAGTGGCCGCCAGGGTAGGGGGCCAAGAGACCCAGTACTTC.

This clone was seen a few times. V gene TRBV7-9 combines with J gene TRBJ2-1; the D gene is possibly TRBD2 (6 bases). V was cut by 4 bases and J by 7 bases, with 26 bases left in between. The CDR3 consists of 18 residues. Germline assignment: CDR1 SEHNR and CDR2 FQNEAQ (reference sequence). CDR3: CASSSYMGGGTEDNEQFF. The DNA of the CDR3 is TGTGCCAGCAGCTCTTATATGGGTGGCGGGACGGAGGATAATGAGCAGTTCTTC.

This clone was counted only a few times. The chain uses TRBV28 and TRBJ1-6; the match to TRBD1 covers 8 bases. The CDR3 extends over 14 amino acids. The ends lost 5 bases at V and 13 bases at J; junction bases unmatched: 10. From germline, CDR1 is MDHEN and CDR2 SYDVKM. CDR3 DNA: TGTGCCAGCAGTATTGACAGGGGTATCGAGCCCCTCCACTTT. Amino acids: CASSIDRGIEPLHF.

This clone was seen more than once but under ten times. The rearrangement uses TRBV10-3 and TRBJ1-1; D is possibly TRBD1 (6 bases). Germline CDR1 is ENHRY and CDR2 is SYGVKD. V lost 2 bases and J lost 7, with 11 bases in between. The CDR3 runs 13 residues. Here the CDR3 DNA reads TGTGCCATCAGTGAGACAGGGCAGATTGAAGCTTTCTTT. Translating it yields CAISETGQIEAFF.

Comment on this clone: This same CDR3 is encoded by further DNA sequences in the sample. The V gene is TRBV30, the J gene TRBJ1-5; 7 nucleotides line up with TRBD1. The CDR3 runs to 13 residues. CDR1 and CDR2 from the germline V gene are GTSNPN and SVGIG (reference sequence). The trim removed 0 bases at V and 4 bases at J, leaving 0 bases unmatched. As DNA, the CDR3 is TGTGCCTGGAGTGTGGGACAGAATCAGCCCCAGCATTTT. Its translation is CAWSVGQNQPQHF. Filled out from reference TRBV30 and TRBJ1-5, the complete variable domain reads SQTIHQWPATLVQPVGSPLSLECTVEGTSNPNLYWYRQAAGRGLQLLFYSVGIGQISSEVPQNLSASRPQDRQFILSSKKLLLSDSGFYLCAWSVGQNQPQHFGDGTRLSIL.

The sample holds a few counts of this clone. Here the CDR3 reads CASSPERTPNEQFF. The CDR3 DNA reads TGTGCCAGCAGCCCTGAGAGAACTCCCAATGAGCAGTTCTTC. This chain connects TRBV28 to TRBJ2-1; D uncertain. Deletions cut 6 bases from V and 6 bases from J, with 15 bases between. Germline values: CDR1 MDHEN, CDR2 SYDVKM. This CDR3 spans 14 amino acids.

V and J are TRBV2 and TRBJ1-5, with 8 bases that match TRBD1. The germline V gene encodes CDR1 SNHLY and CDR2 FYNNEI. The CDR3 runs 15 residues. The trim removed 5 bases at V and 2 bases at J, leaving 5 bases unmatched. CDR3 loop: CASSRQGLGNQPQHF. The CDR3 DNA is TGTGCCAGCAGTAGACAGGGGTTGGGCAATCAGCCCCAGCATTTT.

This clone has more than one count but fewer than ten. The V gene is TRBV29-1, the J gene TRBJ1-1; the D is unclear. There are 13 residues in the CDR3. CDR1 is SQVTM and CDR2 is ANQGSEA in the germline V gene. V dropped 8 bases and J dropped 6 bases, with 19 bases sitting between them. The CDR3: CSLTGPLVAEAFF. The CDR3 DNA reads TGCAGCCTCACCGGGCCCCTTGTAGCTGAAGCTTTCTTT.

This sequence joins TRBV5-4 and TRBJ2-3; TRBD2 aligns across 13 bases. The CDR3 length is 16 residues. Looked up from germline, CDR1 is SGHNT and CDR2 is YYREEE (reference sequence). Germline trimming cut 4 bases from V and 0 bases from J; bases unmatched to any gene: 2. The CDR3 nucleotides read TGTGCCAGCAGCCTGACTAGCGGGGGGAGCACAGATACGCAGTATTTT. This codes for CASSLTSGGSTDTQYF.

The chain employs TRBV5-1 and TRBJ2-5, with D maybe TRBD2 (6 bases). The germline gives CDR1 SGHRS, CDR2 YFSETQ. Trimming pared 3 bases from V and 5 bases from J, leaving 14 bases between. There are 14 residues in the CDR3. CDR3 nucleotides: TGCGCCAGCAGCTCGGGGGACGGCCCGGAGACCCAGTACTTC. Translated: CASSSGDGPETQYF.

The chain recombines TRBV7-2 with TRBJ1-2; the D is unclear. Trimming took off 1 base at V and 5 bases at J, with 11 bases between the two ends. The CDR3 runs to 14 residues. Germline CDR1 SGHTA, CDR2 FQGNSA. DNA of the CDR3: TGTGCCAGCAGCTTAGAACACCTTTTATATGGCTACACCTTC. Translating it yields CASSLEHLLYGYTF.

This rearrangement joins TRBV4-1 to TRBJ2-2, with 10 nucleotides matching TRBD2. The CDR3 is 16 residues long. Germline V gives CDR1 MGHRA, CDR2 YSYEKL. J gave up 4 bases and V 2 bases, and 4 bases lay outside the gene matches. The CDR3 DNA is TGCGCCAGCAGCCAACTAGCGGGGGCCCTCACCGGGGAGCTGTTTTTT. The encoded protein is CASSQLAGALTGELFF.

V is TRBV19 and J is TRBJ1-2; D may be TRBD1 (6 bases). The CDR3 runs 14 residues. Germline CDR1 LNHDA, CDR2 SQIVND (reference sequence). V lost 5 bases and J lost 7, with 17 bases in between. The CDR3 sequence is CASSPEQGPGGYTF. The CDR3 DNA sequence: TGTGCCAGTAGTCCGGAACAGGGACCCGGTGGCTACACCTTC.

CDR3 sequence: CAWSVSTAQETQYF. In nucleotides, the CDR3 is TGTGCCTGGAGTGTTTCGACAGCACAAGAGACCCAGTACTTC. The genes are TRBV30 and TRBJ2-5; TRBD1 might be the D (5 bases). CDR3 length: 14 amino acids. V shed 0 bases and J shed 2 bases, with 10 bases lying between them. Germline CDR1 is GTSNPN and CDR2 is SVGIG (reference sequence).

The chain recombines TRBV10-3 with TRBJ1-3, with D perhaps matching TRBD1 (6 bases). The CDR3 runs 14 residues. CDR1 and CDR2 (germline): ENHRY, SYGVKD. The ends were cut back, 9 bases at V and 5 bases at J, with 17 bases in the middle. The CDR3 region has the DNA TGTGCCATAAGGGACATCCAGAGCCGAAACACCATATATTTT. Residues: CAIRDIQSRNTIYF.